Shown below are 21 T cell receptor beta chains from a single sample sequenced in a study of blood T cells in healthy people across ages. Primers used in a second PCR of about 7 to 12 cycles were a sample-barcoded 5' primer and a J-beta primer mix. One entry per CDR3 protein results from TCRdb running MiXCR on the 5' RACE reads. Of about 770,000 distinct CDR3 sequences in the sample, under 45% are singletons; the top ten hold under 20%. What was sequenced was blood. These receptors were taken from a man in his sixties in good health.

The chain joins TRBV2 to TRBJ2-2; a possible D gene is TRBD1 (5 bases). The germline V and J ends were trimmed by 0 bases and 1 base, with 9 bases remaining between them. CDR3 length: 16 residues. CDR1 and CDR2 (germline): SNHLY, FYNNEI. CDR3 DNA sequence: TGTGCCAGCAGTGAAGCGACAGTGGGGAACACCGGGGAGCTGTTTTTT. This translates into CASSEATVGNTGELFF.

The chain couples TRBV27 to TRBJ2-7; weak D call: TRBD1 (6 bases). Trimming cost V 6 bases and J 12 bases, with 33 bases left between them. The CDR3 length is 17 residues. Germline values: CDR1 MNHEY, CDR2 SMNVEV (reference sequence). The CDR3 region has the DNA TGTGCCAGCAGCCTCGGCCCGTTTCAGGGGTCGGGAAACATTCGGTACTTC. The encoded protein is CASSLGPFQGSGNIRYF.

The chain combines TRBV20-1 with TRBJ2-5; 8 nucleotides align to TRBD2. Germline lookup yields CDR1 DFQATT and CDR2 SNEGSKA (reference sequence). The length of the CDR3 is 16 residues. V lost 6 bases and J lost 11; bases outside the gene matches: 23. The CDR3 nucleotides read TGCAGTGCCCCACCGGGGAGAGCGGGGGAATACAATGAGCAGTACTTC. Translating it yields CSAPPGRAGEYNEQYF.

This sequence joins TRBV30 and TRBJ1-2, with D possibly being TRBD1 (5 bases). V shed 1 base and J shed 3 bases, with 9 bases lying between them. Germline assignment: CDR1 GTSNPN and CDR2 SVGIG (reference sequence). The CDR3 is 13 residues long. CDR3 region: CAWSAETDYGYTF. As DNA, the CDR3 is TGTGCCTGGAGTGCCGAGACAGACTATGGCTACACCTTC. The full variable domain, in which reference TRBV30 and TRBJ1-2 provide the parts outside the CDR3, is SQTIHQWPATLVQPVGSPLSLECTVEGTSNPNLYWYRQAAGRGLQLLFYSVGIGQISSEVPQNLSASRPQDRQFILSSKKLLLSDSGFYLCAWSAETDYGYTFGSGTRLTVV.

The CDR3 nucleotides are TGTGCCAGCAGTTACTCGGGGCGGGAGCTGTTTTTT. It specifies CASSYSGRELFF. The chain joins TRBV6-5 to TRBJ2-2; tentative D call: TRBD1 (5 bases). The CDR3 sequence is 12 residues long. Germline values: CDR1 MNHEY, CDR2 SVGAGI. V lost 0 bases to trimming and J lost 9 bases, with 5 bases between them.

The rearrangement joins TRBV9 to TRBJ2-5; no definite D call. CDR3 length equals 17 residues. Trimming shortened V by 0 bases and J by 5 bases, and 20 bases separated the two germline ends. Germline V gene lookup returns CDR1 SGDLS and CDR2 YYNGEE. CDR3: CASSVGVGSGMRETQYF. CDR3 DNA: TGTGCCAGCAGCGTAGGTGTGGGTTCTGGGATGAGGGAGACCCAGTACTTC.

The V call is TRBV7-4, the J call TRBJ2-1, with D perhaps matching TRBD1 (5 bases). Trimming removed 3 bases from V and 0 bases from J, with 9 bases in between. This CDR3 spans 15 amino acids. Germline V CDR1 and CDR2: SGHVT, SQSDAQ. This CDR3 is CASSLRTHSYNEQFF. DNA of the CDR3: TGTGCCAGCAGCTTGAGGACACACTCCTACAATGAGCAGTTCTTC. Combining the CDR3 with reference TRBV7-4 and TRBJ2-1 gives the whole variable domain GAGVSQSPRYKVAKRGRDVALRCDSISGHVTLYWYRQTLGQGSEVLTYSQSDAQRDKSGRPSGRFSAERPERSVSTLKIQRTEQGDSAVYLCASSLRTHSYNEQFFGPGTRLTVL.

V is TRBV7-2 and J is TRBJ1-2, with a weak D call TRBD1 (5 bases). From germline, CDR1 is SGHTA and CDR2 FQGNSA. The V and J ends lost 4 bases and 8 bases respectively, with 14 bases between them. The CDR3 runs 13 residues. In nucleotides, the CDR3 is TGTGCCAGCAGCTCCATTCAGGGCGAAGGCTACACCTTC. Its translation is CASSSIQGEGYTF. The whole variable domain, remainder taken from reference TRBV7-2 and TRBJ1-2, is GAGVSQSPSNKVTEKGKDVELRCDPISGHTALYWYRQSLGQGLEFLIYFQGNSAPDKSGLPSDRFSAERTGGSVSTLTIQRTQQEDSAVYLCASSSIQGEGYTFGSGTRLTVV.

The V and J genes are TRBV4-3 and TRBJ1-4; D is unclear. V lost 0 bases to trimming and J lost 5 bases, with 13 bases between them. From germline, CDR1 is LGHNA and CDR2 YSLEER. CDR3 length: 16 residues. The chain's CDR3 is CASSQDRPGRNEKLFF. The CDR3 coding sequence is TGCGCCAGCAGCCAAGATCGCCCGGGCCGAAATGAAAAACTGTTTTTT.

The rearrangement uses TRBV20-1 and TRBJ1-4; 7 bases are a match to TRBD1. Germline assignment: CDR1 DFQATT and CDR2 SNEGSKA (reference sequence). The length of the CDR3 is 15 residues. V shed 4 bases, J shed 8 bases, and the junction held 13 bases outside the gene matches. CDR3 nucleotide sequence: TGCAGTGCTACTCCGACAGGGCAGGTCAGGGAAAAACTGTTTTTT. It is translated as CSATPTGQVREKLFF.

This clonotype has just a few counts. The CDR3 spells CASSLGGQGFEETQYF. The CDR3 DNA reads as TGCGCCAGCAGCTTGGGGGGACAGGGTTTCGAGGAGACCCAGTACTTC. This chain uses TRBV5-1 with TRBJ2-5; 9 nucleotides align to TRBD1. The ends lost 0 bases at V and 5 bases at J; junction bases unmatched: 8. This CDR3 contains 16 residues. CDR1 SGHRS and CDR2 YFSETQ come from the germline V gene.

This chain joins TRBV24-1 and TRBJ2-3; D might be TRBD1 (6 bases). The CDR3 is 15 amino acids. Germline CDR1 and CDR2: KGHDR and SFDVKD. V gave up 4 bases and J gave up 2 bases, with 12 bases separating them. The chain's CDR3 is CATSDRDMDTDTQYF. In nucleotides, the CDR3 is TGTGCCACCAGTGACCGGGACATGGACACAGATACGCAGTATTTT.

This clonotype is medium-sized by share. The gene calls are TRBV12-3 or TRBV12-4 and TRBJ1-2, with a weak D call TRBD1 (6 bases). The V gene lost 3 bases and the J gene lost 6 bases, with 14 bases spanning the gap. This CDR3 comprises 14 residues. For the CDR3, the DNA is TGTGCCAGCAGTTTTATCGGGGGCGTTAATGGCTACACCTTC. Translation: CASSFIGGVNGYTF.

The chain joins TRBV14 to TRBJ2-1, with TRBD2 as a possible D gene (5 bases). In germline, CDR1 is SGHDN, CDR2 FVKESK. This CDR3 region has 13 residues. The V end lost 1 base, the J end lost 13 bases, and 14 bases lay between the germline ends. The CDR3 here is CASSQGVWETQFF. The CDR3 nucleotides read TGTGCCAGCAGCCAAGGGGTATGGGAGACCCAGTTCTTC.

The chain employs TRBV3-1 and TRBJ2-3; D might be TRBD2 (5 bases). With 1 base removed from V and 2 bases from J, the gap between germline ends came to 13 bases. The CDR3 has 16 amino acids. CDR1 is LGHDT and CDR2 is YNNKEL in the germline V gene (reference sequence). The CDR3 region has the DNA TGTGCCAGCAGCCAAGCGGGAAGTCTCAACACAGATACGCAGTATTTT. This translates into CASSQAGSLNTDTQYF.

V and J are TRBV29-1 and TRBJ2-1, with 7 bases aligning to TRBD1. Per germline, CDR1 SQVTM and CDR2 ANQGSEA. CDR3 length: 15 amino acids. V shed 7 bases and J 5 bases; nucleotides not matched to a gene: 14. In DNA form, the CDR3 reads TGCAGCGCCGGGCGCCCGGACAGGAGTGACAATGAGCAGTTCTTC. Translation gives CSAGRPDRSDNEQFF.

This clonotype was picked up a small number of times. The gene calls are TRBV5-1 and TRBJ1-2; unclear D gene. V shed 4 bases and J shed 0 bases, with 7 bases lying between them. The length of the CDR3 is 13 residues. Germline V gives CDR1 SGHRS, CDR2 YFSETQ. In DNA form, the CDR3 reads TGCGCCAGCAGCGCAGCAACTAACTATGGCTACACCTTC. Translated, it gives CASSAATNYGYTF.

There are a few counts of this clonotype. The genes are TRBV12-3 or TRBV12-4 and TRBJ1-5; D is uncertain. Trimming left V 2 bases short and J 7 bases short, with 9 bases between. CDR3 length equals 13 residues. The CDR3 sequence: CASSLSGMQPQHF. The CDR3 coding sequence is TGTGCCAGCAGTTTATCGGGTATGCAGCCCCAGCATTTT.

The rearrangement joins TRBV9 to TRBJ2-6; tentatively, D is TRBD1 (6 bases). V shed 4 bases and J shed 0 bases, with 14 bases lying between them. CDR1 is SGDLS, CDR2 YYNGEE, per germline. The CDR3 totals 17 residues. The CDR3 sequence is CASSRDMSRSGANVLTF. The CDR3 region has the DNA TGTGCCAGCAGCCGGGACATGAGCCGCTCTGGGGCCAACGTCCTGACTTTC.

This CDR3 reads CASSRGGASADTQYF. CDR3 DNA sequence: TGTGCCAGCAGTCGCGGGGGGGCCAGCGCAGATACGCAGTATTTT. V is TRBV6-2 or TRBV6-3 and J is TRBJ2-3; TRBD2 matches 9 bases. With V trimmed by 5 bases and J by 4 bases, 7 bases remained unmatched. The CDR3 is 15 residues long. CDR1 and CDR2 (germline): MNHEY, SVGEGT.

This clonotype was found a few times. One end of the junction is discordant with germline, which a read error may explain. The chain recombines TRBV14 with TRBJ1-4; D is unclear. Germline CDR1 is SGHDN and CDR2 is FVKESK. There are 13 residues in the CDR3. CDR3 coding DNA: TGTGCCAGCAGCCTCTATCTAAATGGAAAACTGTTTTTT. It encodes CASSLYLNGKLFF.